The present T cell receptor (beta chain) was sequenced within a study of shared clonotypes between healthy human individuals. This CDR3 spans 16 amino acids. V dropped 4 bases and J dropped 2; count of bases not matched to a gene: 8. Germline V gene sequence: CDR1 MNHNS, CDR2 SASEGT. Clones were read by immunoSEQ multiplex PCR, and TCRdb kept only the in-frame ones, dropping some. Of about 1,500,000 clones detected, more than 95% appear once; the ten largest clones hold about 1%. The sequenced sample consisted of naive CD4+ T cells sorted from blood. Subset in this sample: CD45RA+ positively selected. The TCR was taken from a man younger than 40 in good health. The rearrangement links TRBV6-1 to TRBJ2-5; 9 nucleotides agree with TRBD1. CDR3 nucleotides: TGTGCCAGCAGTGGATCTTTTGGGACAGGGCAAGAGACCCAGTACTTC. It translates to CASSGSFGTGQETQYF.